A single sample is the source of the 10 T cell receptor beta chains below, sequenced in a study of regulatory T cells in long-lasting Graves disease. Library construction for TCR beta used iRepertoire HTBI primers and Arm-PCR of CDR3 regions. One entry per CDR3 protein, called by TCRdb with MiXCR from the multiplex PCR reads. The data show roughly 400,000 distinct CDR3 sequences, roughly a fifth seen once. Stated time point: persistent/refractory GD, antithyroid drugs over 5 years with positive TRAb. PBMC-extracted RNA yielded the TCR library. The sample in question was peripheral blood mononuclear cells (PBMCs), obtained when the disease was refractory, from a patient treated with antithyroid drugs. These receptors all come from a female donor with Graves disease.

This clonotype showed up many times. This chain joins TRBV7-2 and TRBJ1-2; TRBD1 matches 9 bases. Germline values: CDR1 SGHTA, CDR2 FQGNSA. The CDR3 has 13 residues. J was trimmed by 7 bases and V by 10 bases; bases with no gene match: 10. For the CDR3, the DNA is TGTGCCAACGCCCGGGACAGGGTACCTGGCTACACCTTC. The encoded protein is CANARDRVPGYTF.

This clonotype was counted ten times or more. This chain uses TRBV5-1 with TRBJ2-7; no definite D call. The CDR3 has 12 amino acids. Trimming removed 1 base at V and 5 bases at J, with 7 bases between. Germline lookup yields CDR1 SGHRS and CDR2 YFSETQ. In DNA, the CDR3 is TGCGCCAGCAGCTTGCGTGGCGACGAGCAGTACTTC. It is translated as CASSLRGDEQYF.

The chain joins TRBV7-9 to TRBJ1-4; tentative D call: TRBD1 (5 bases). The CDR3 loop spans 16 amino acids. With 1 base removed from V and 5 bases from J, the gap between germline ends came to 14 bases. The V gene's germline CDR1 is SEHNR and CDR2 FQNEAQ (reference sequence). CDR3 sequence reads: CASSLGRGRYNEKLFF. CDR3 bases: TGTGCCAGCAGCTTAGGGAGGGGCCGCTACAATGAAAAACTGTTTTTT.

This clonotype was counted a few times. This chain links TRBV3-1 with TRBJ1-1; the D is unclear. V was clipped by 1 base and J by 10 bases, with 16 bases between them. Germline assignment: CDR1 LGHDT and CDR2 YNNKEL (reference sequence). The CDR3 sequence is 14 residues long. CDR3 bases: TGTGCCAGCAGCCAAGGGACGCAGGATGTGGGAGCTTTCTTT. Translation: CASSQGTQDVGAFF.

This clonotype was picked up many times. J is TRBJ1-1 and V is TRBV28; 7 bases map to TRBD1. V trimming: 7 bases; J trimming: 5 bases; junction bases outside the gene matches: 13. CDR1 and CDR2 from the germline V gene are MDHEN and SYDVKM. CDR3 length: 15 amino acids. The DNA of the CDR3 is TGTGCCAGCATATACCTACGTCAGGGGGGAACTGAAGCTTTCTTT. Translation: CASIYLRQGGTEAFF.

This clonotype has ten or more counts. The chain couples TRBV29-1 to TRBJ1-2, with 10 bases lining up with TRBD1. The junction had 5 bases not matched to a gene; V was cut back by 4 bases and J by 6 bases. The CDR3 totals 13 residues. Germline V gene sequence: CDR1 SQVTM, CDR2 ANQGSEA. CDR3 DNA sequence: TGCAGCGTTGTACCCGGGACAGGGGATGGCTACACCTTC. It codes for CSVVPGTGDGYTF. Full variable domain (rest looked up from reference TRBV29-1 and TRBJ1-2): SAVISQKPSRDICQRGTSLTIQCQVDSQVTMMFWYRQQPGQSLTLIATANQGSEATYESGFVIDKFPISRPNLTFSTLTVSNMSPEDSSIYLCSVVPGTGDGYTFGSGTRLTVV.

A few counts support this clonotype. J is TRBJ2-2 and V is TRBV6-1; 8 bases line up with TRBD2. The CDR3 extends over 17 amino acids. V was clipped by 5 bases and J by 3 bases; unmatched bases: 11. The germline V gene encodes CDR1 MNHNS and CDR2 SASEGT. Written as DNA, the CDR3 is TGTGCCAGCAGTCGAACGGGACTAGGGATTCACACCGGGGAGCTGTTTTTT. Protein product: CASSRTGLGIHTGELFF.

This clonotype was counted a few times. This rearrangement joins TRBV10-3 to TRBJ2-2; D might be TRBD2 (7 bases). Trimming took off 2 bases at V and 4 bases at J, with 20 bases between the two ends. Germline CDR1 ENHRY, CDR2 SYGVKD. The CDR3 has 18 amino acids. The CDR3 loop reads CAISETATGSGGTGELFF. In DNA, the CDR3 is TGTGCCATCAGTGAGACGGCCACAGGGTCGGGGGGCACCGGGGAGCTGTTTTTT.

This clonotype came up many times. The chain is built from TRBV2 and TRBJ1-5, with D possibly TRBD1 on 5 matching bases. CDR1 and CDR2 (germline): SNHLY, FYNNEI. V lost 9 bases and J 0 bases, leaving 12 bases between the germline ends. The CDR3 extends over 14 amino acids. This chain's CDR3 is CASSDTYSNQPQHF. The CDR3 DNA sequence: TGTGCCAGTTCGGACACTTATAGCAATCAGCCCCAGCATTTT.

The table lists this clonotype with many counts. The chain carries TRBV24-1 and TRBJ2-7; 12 bases match TRBD1. Trimming at V came to 9 bases and at J to 0 bases, leaving 14 bases not matched to a gene. The CDR3 is 18 amino acids. The V gene's germline CDR1 is KGHDR and CDR2 SFDVKD. The CDR3: CATPKVGQGAHLSYEQYF. As DNA, the CDR3 is TGTGCCACCCCGAAGGTGGGACAGGGGGCTCACCTCTCCTACGAGCAGTACTTC.